Described below is a single T cell receptor (beta chain) sequence and its context. The patients had localized lung adenocarcinoma, a non-small cell subtype. Using its own MiXCR run on the PCR reads, TCRdb lists one record per CDR3 protein. Among a few thousand distinct CDR3 sequences listed, about 60% were seen once. This sample is part of a study of CD4 and CD8 cells across lung adenocarcinoma regions. V was trimmed by 4 bases and J by 9 bases, leaving 16 bases between them. The CDR3 is made up of 14 amino acids. Germline V CDR1 and CDR2: SGHAT, FQNNGV. The chain couples TRBV11-2 to TRBJ2-1; D tentatively reads TRBD1 or TRBD2 (6 bases each). The receptor's source is a female donor with lung adenocarcinoma. The CD4 and CD8 labels of this study may be unreliable. The sequenced sample consisted of CD8+ T cells from the margin of a lung tumor. The CDR3 reads CASSSLLGGGEQFF. CDR3 DNA sequence: TGTGCCAGCAGCTCCCTGCTAGGGGGAGGTGAGCAGTTCTTC.